This T cell receptor beta chain was retrieved from a study of T cells after yellow fever vaccination. TCRdb re-called the 5' RACE reads through MiXCR, storing one row per CDR3 protein. This sample has 120,000 to 150,000 distinct CDR3 sequences; over 7% occur once, and the top ten carry roughly 0.73%. The table lists this clonotype with many counts. CDR1 and CDR2 from the germline V gene are DFQATT and SNEGSKA (reference sequence). After removal of 5 bases from V and 6 bases from J, the junction contained 14 bases not matched to a gene. This CDR3 is built from 16 residues. The chain has TRBV20-1 and TRBJ2-1; TRBD1 matches 9 bases. This receptor was obtained from a man aged 25 to 40 who received the YFV17D yellow fever vaccine. Specimen: CD4+ T cells sorted from PBMCs, collected 5 days after the yellow fever booster vaccination. This CDR3 is CSAYPLLPTGGNEQFF. The CDR3, as DNA: TGCAGTGCTTATCCCTTATTACCGACAGGGGGCAATGAGCAGTTCTTC.